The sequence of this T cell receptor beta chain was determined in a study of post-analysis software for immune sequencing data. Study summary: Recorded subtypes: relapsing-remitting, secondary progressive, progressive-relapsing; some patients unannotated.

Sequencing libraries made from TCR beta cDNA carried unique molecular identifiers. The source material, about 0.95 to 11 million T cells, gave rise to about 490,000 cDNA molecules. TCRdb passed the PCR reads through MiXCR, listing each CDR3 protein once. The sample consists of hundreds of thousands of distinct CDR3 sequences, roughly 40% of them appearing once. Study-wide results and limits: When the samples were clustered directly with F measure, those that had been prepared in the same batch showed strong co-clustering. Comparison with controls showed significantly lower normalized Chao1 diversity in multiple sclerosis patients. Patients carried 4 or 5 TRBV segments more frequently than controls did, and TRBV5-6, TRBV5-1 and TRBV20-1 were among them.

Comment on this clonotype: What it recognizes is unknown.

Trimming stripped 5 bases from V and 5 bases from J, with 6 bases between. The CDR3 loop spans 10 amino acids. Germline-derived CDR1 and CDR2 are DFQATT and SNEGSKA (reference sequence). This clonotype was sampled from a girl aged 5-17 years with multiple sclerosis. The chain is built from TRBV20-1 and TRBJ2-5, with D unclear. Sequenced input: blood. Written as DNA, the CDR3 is TGCAGTGCTGTAGAGGAGACCCAGTACTTC. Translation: CSAVEETQYF.